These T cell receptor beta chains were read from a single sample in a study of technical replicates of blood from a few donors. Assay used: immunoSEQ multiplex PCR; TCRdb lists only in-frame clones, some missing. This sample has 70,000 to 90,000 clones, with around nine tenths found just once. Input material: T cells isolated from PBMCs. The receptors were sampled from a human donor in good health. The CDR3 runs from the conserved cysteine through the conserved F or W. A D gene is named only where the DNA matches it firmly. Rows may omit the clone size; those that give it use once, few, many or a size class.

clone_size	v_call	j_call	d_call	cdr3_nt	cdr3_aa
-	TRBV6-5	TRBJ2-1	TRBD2	TGTGCCAGCAGTTACGAGACTAGCAACAGTGAGCAGTTCTTC	CASSYETSNSEQFF
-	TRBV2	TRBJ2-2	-	TGTGCCAGCAGCAATACAGGCGGGGAGCTGTTTTTT	CASSNTGGELFF
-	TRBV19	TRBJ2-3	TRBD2	TGTGCCAGTAGTACAGGGACTATCGGGGTAGATACGCAGTATTTT	CASSTGTIGVDTQYF
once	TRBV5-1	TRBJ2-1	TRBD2	TGCGCCAGCGCGTCCCGGGAGGGCTACAATGAGCAGTTCTTC	CASASREGYNEQFF
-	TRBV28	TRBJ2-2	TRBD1	TGTGCCAGCAGTTTAAGGGGGCTGGTTGAAGGCGGGGAGCTGTTTTTT	CASSLRGLVEGGELFF
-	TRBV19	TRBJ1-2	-	TGTGCCAGTAGTATATGGCCAGGTTCCTATGGCTACACCTTC	CASSIWPGSYGYTF
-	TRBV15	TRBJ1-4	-	TGTGCCACCAGCAGGAGGGCAACTAATGAAAAACTGTTTTTT	CATSRRATNEKLFF
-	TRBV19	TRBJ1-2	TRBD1	TGTGCCAGTAGTTACGGACAGGGGTCGGGTGGCTACACCTTC	CASSYGQGSGGYTF
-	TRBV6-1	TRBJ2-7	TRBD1	TGTGCCACGACAGGGAACTCCTACGAGCAGTACTTC	CATTGNSYEQYF
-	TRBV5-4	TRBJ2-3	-	TGTGCCAGCAGCTTCGGTCTCTTCACAGATACGCAGTATTTT	CASSFGLFTDTQYF
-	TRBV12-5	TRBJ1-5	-	TGTGCTAGTGGCCTAGACGGACTCAATCAGCCCCAGCATTTT	CASGLDGLNQPQHF
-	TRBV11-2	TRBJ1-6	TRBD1	TGTGCCAGCAGCTCGCCGGGACAGATTTTTAGGTCACCCCTCCACTTT	CASSSPGQIFRSPLHF
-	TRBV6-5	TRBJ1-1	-	TGTGCCAGCAGTCGCCCTCGGGACACTGAAGCTTTCTTT	CASSRPRDTEAFF
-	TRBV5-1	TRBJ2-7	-	TGCGCCAGCAGCTTGTTTGCAGGGGACACCTACGAGCAGTACTTC	CASSLFAGDTYEQYF
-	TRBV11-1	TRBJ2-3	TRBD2	TGTGCCAGCAGCCCCCGGCGAGCAGCGGGGGGGATAGATACGCAGTATTTT	CASSPRRAAGGIDTQYF
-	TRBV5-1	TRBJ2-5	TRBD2	TGCGCCAGCAGCTATGGCCCGGCGGGAGCGATTTCAGAGACCCAGTACTTC	CASSYGPAGAISETQYF
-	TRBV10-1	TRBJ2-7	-	TGCGCCAGCAGTGAGCGGGGTTCCGAGCAGTACTTC	CASSERGSEQYF
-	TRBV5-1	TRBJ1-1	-	TGCGCCAGCAGCATGGGACGTAGGGGCCTGAACACTGAAGCTTTCTTT	CASSMGRRGLNTEAFF
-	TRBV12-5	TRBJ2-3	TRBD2	TGTGCTAGTGGACTTAGACTAGCGGGGTTGGATGGAGATACGCAGTATTTT	CASGLRLAGLDGDTQYF
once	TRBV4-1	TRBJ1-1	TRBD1	TGCGCCAGCAGCCAAGGGGGACAGGGGCACACTGAAGCTTTCTTT	CASSQGGQGHTEAFF
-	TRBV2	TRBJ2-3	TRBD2	TGTGCCAGCGGCTCCGGGACTAGCGGCCATTTT	CASGSGTSGHF
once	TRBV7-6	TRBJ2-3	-	TGTGCCAGCAGCTTGGCCCAAGATACGCAGTATTTT	CASSLAQDTQYF
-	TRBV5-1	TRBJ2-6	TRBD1	TGCGCCAGCAGCACGCCAACCGGGACAGGGCCCGCTGGGGCCAACGTCCTGACTTTC	CASSTPTGTGPAGANVLTF
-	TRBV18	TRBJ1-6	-	TGTGCCAGCTCCCCACGCGGGGCGGATAATTCACCCCTCCACTTT	CASSPRGADNSPLHF
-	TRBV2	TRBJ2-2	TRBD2	TGTGCCAGCACCCGGACTAGCGGGTACACCGGGGAGCTGTTTTTT	CASTRTSGYTGELFF
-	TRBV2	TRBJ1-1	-	TGTGCCAGCACCTCCTTAGGGGTTAGCCTGGCCACTGAAGCTTTCTTT	CASTSLGVSLATEAFF
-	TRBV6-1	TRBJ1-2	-	TGTGCCAGCAGTGAAGCGGGGTCCCAGGGCAAAGGCTACACCTTC	CASSEAGSQGKGYTF
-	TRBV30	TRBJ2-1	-	TGTGCCTGGAGGGAGTGGCACAATGAGCAGTTCTTC	CAWREWHNEQFF
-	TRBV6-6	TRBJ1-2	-	TGTGCCAGCAGGCCGTGGGCAGACTATGGCTACACCTTC	CASRPWADYGYTF
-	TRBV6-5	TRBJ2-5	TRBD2	TGTGCCAGCAGCCAGGGACTAGCGGGAAGAGAGACCCAGTACTTC	CASSQGLAGRETQYF
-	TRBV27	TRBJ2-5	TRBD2	TGTGCCAGCAGTTTACTAGCGGGGGGTGGAGAGACCCAGTACTTC	CASSLLAGGGETQYF
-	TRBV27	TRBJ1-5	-	TGTGCCAGCAGACCCGGAATGGGGCCGACCCATAGCAATCAGCCCCAGCATTTT	CASRPGMGPTHSNQPQHF
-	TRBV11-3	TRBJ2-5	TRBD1	TGTGCCAGCAGCGCCGGGACAGGGGATCAGGGCGAGACCCAGTACTTC	CASSAGTGDQGETQYF
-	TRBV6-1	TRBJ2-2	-	TGTGCCAGCAGTGAATACTATCTCCCCGGGGGGAACACCGGGGAGCTGTTTTTT	CASSEYYLPGGNTGELFF
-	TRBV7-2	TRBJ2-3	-	TGTGCCAGCAGCTTCTATGATACGCAGTATTTT	CASSFYDTQYF
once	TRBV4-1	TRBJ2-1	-	TGCGCCAGCAGCCAAGATTTCCCAGGTAGAACCAATGAGCAGTTCTTC	CASSQDFPGRTNEQFF
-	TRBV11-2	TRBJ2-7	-	TGTGCCAGCAGCTTCGCAGATTCCTACGAGCAGTACTTC	CASSFADSYEQYF
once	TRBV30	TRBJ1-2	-	TGTGCCTGGCAGGGGTTCGGGAGGTGGGGTGGCTACACCTTC	CAWQGFGRWGGYTF
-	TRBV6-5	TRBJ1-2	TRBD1	TGTGCCAGCAGTTACTCGACAGGGGATCGCTACACCTTC	CASSYSTGDRYTF
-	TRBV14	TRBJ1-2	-	TGTGCCAGCAGCCAAGATCCAGGGCCAGGGTACTATGGCTACACCTTC	CASSQDPGPGYYGYTF
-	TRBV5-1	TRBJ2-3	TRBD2	TGCGCCAGCGGACTAGCGGGAGTCACAGATACGCAGTATTTT	CASGLAGVTDTQYF